One sample yielded the 23 T cell receptor beta chains listed below, sequenced in a study of cytomegalovirus exposure and HLA in healthy donors. Both 60 Vbeta primers and 13 Jbeta primers went into the PCR. Method: immunoSEQ multiplex PCR; TCRdb's copy keeps in-frame clones and lacks some. The data contain some 98,000 clones, 75% to 80% of them seen just once; the ten biggest clones take up over 6%. Sequenced sample: PBMCs. The receptors were gathered from a female donor in good health and CMV-seronegative.

CDR3 in amino acids: CARGPGTPKRLGGYTF. The CDR3 nucleotides read TGTGCCAGGGGGCCAGGGACTCCCAAGCGCCTTGGGGGCTACACCTTC. The chain joins TRBV11-1 to TRBJ1-2, with a possible D match to TRBD1 (5 bases). The V and J ends lost 9 bases and 8 bases respectively, with 28 bases between them. Looked up from germline, CDR1 is SGHAT and CDR2 is FQDESV (reference sequence). CDR3 size: 16 residues.

The chain combines TRBV7-6 with TRBJ1-1; perhaps TRBD1 as D (5 bases). CDR1 and CDR2 from the germline V gene are SGHVS and FNYEAQ. This CDR3 has 15 residues. Trimming shortened V by 6 bases and J by 2 bases, and 16 bases separated the two germline ends. The CDR3 nucleotides are TGTGCCAGCAGGCCCGATCGACAGTATAACACTGAAGCTTTCTTT. This encodes CASRPDRQYNTEAFF.

This clone has only one observation. This CDR3 is also generated by other DNA sequences in the sample. The rearrangement links TRBV9 to TRBJ2-3; 10 bases are shared with TRBD2. Germline CDR1 SGDLS, CDR2 YYNGEE. Trimming removed 3 bases from V and 0 bases from J; junction bases left unmatched: 4. The CDR3 is made up of 16 amino acids. The CDR3 DNA reads as TGTGCCAGCAGCGCACTAGCGGGGACTAGCACAGATACGCAGTATTTT. Translation gives CASSALAGTSTDTQYF.

The chain is built from TRBV5-6 and TRBJ2-5; no reliable D call. The CDR3 has 13 amino acids. CDR1 SGHDT and CDR2 YYEEEE come from the germline V gene. The V and J ends lost 2 bases and 2 bases respectively, with 7 bases between them. The CDR3 spells CASSLTNQETQYF. Here the CDR3 DNA reads TGTGCCAGCAGCTTAACTAATCAAGAGACCCAGTACTTC. Filled out from reference TRBV5-6 and TRBJ2-5, the complete variable domain reads DAGVTQSPTHLIKTRGQQVTLRCSPKSGHDTVSWYQQALGQGPQFIFQYYEEEERQRGNFPDRFSGHQFPNYSSELNVNALLLGDSALYLCASSLTNQETQYFGPGTRLLVL.

The chain joins TRBV23-1 to TRBJ2-1, with a possible D match to TRBD1 (5 bases). TRBV23-1 is given ORF status, its function remaining uncertain. The CDR3 spans 14 residues. Trimming removed 2 bases at V and 5 bases at J, with 10 bases between. DNA for the CDR3: TGCGCCAGCAGTCAACGACAGCCCCACAATGAGCAGTTCTTC. This codes for CASSQRQPHNEQFF.

A single count supports this clone. This rearrangement joins TRBV5-4 to TRBJ2-5, with 9 bases matching TRBD1. Losses at the gene ends were 3 bases for V and 5 bases for J; bases not matched to a gene: 8. CDR1 is SGHNT and CDR2 is YYREEE in the germline V gene (reference sequence). The CDR3 has 15 residues. CDR3 residues: CASSSGDRAPETQYF. In DNA form, the CDR3 reads TGTGCCAGCAGCTCTGGGGACAGGGCCCCTGAGACCCAGTACTTC.

This clone was recorded a few times. The genes are TRBV7-8 and TRBJ1-1, with 7 bases that match TRBD1. The CDR3 contains 15 residues. Germline lookup yields CDR1 SGHVS and CDR2 FQNEAQ. The V and J ends lost 1 base and 0 bases, in that order; junction bases with no gene match: 2. This chain's CDR3 is CASSLVGQLNTEAFF. CDR3 DNA: TGTGCCAGCAGCTTAGTGGGACAGTTGAACACTGAAGCTTTCTTT.

The V call is TRBV28, the J call TRBJ1-1; a possible D gene is TRBD1 (6 bases). Trimming stripped 2 bases from V and 5 bases from J, with 15 bases between. CDR3 length: 15 residues. Germline CDR1 is MDHEN and CDR2 is SYDVKM. The CDR3 DNA is TGTGCCAGCAGTTTAAGGGGGGGTGGTATGACTGAAGCTTTCTTT. Translated, it gives CASSLRGGGMTEAFF.

This clone was found a few times. This sequence joins TRBV29-1 and TRBJ1-2; 9 nucleotides align to TRBD1. CDR3 size: 21 residues. Per the germline V gene, CDR1 is SQVTM and CDR2 is ANQGSEA. V gave up 6 bases and J gave up 0 bases; unmatched junction bases: 26. CDR3 coding DNA: TGCAGCGTACTCATGTCCGTCGGGACAGGGAGAGAGTTCATGCCTAACTATGGCTACACCTTC. The encoded protein is CSVLMSVGTGREFMPNYGYTF.

A note on this clone: The same CDR3 is also encoded by other DNA sequences in this sample. V gene TRBV5-1 combines with J gene TRBJ1-1; 8 bases are a match to TRBD1. The CDR3 contains 13 residues. V was pared by 0 bases and J by 6 bases, with 1 base of the junction left unmatched. Germline values: CDR1 SGHRS, CDR2 YFSETQ. The CDR3 DNA follows: TGCGCCAGCAGCTTGGCAGGGGGCCCTGAAGCTTTCTTT. Translated, it gives CASSLAGGPEAFF.

This clone has a single count. This chain joins TRBV11-2 and TRBJ1-2; TRBD1 matches 8 bases. The CDR3 covers 14 residues. Germline CDR1 and CDR2: SGHAT and FQNNGV. V was clipped by 7 bases and J by 7 bases; unmatched bases: 11. The CDR3: CASNRAGTGLGYTF. In DNA, the CDR3 is TGTGCCAGCAACCGAGCGGGGACAGGACTTGGCTACACCTTC.

This chain links TRBV14 with TRBJ2-5; no firm D call. CDR1 is SGHDN and CDR2 is FVKESK in the germline V gene. V lost 3 bases to trimming and J lost 4 bases, with 3 bases between them. The CDR3 is 11 residues long. The CDR3 sequence: CASSHVETQYF. The CDR3 nucleotides are TGTGCCAGCAGCCACGTAGAGACCCAGTACTTC.

The V and J genes are TRBV29-1 and TRBJ1-2, with no clear D. The germline CDR1 and CDR2 sequences are SQVTM and ANQGSEA. CDR3 length: 13 residues. V lost 6 bases and J lost 2, with 13 bases in between. This CDR3 reads CSVSRLGNYGYTF. In DNA, the CDR3 is TGCAGCGTGTCCAGACTCGGGAACTATGGCTACACCTTC.

This chain links TRBV7-3 with TRBJ2-7, with TRBD1 matching 7 bases. Germline CDR1 SGHTA, CDR2 FQGTGA. The CDR3 sequence is 14 residues long. V gave up 3 bases and J gave up 4 bases; unmatched junction bases: 6. In nucleotides, the CDR3 is TGTGCCAGCAGCTTCGCGACAGGGCCTTACGAGCAGTACTTC. It translates to CASSFATGPYEQYF.

This rearrangement joins TRBV9 to TRBJ2-2, with TRBD2 identical over 8 bases. Germline CDR1 reads SGDLS; CDR2 reads YYNGEE. The CDR3 runs 17 residues. V was pared by 2 bases and J by 0 bases, with 6 bases of the junction left unmatched. This CDR3 is CASSVKSSGPNTGELFF. The CDR3 bases are TGTGCCAGCAGCGTGAAGTCTAGCGGGCCGAACACCGGGGAGCTGTTTTTT.

This clone appeared a single time. The V call is TRBV27, the J call TRBJ1-1, with TRBD1 identical over 8 bases. The CDR3 has 16 amino acids. Germline V gene lookup returns CDR1 MNHEY and CDR2 SMNVEV (reference sequence). V lost 2 bases to trimming and J lost 3 bases; unmatched junction nucleotides: 8. In nucleotides, the CDR3 is TGTGCCAGCAGTTTACAACCCAGGGGGCGCGACACTGAAGCTTTCTTT. Its protein is CASSLQPRGRDTEAFF.

This rearrangement joins TRBV6-5 to TRBJ1-1; no clear D gene. Between the trimmed V and J ends, which lost 7 bases and 4 bases, there was a span of 10 bases. The V gene's germline CDR1 is MNHEY and CDR2 SVGAGI. The CDR3 is made up of 12 amino acids. CDR3 loop: CASISEITEAFF. CDR3 nucleotide sequence: TGTGCCAGCATTTCAGAAATCACTGAAGCTTTCTTT.

This clone was seen just once. This chain uses TRBV7-3 with TRBJ2-7, with TRBD2 identical over 12 bases. This CDR3 has 15 amino acids. The germline gives CDR1 SGHTA, CDR2 FQGTGA. The V and J ends lost 5 bases and 7 bases, in that order; junction bases with no gene match: 9. CDR3 coding DNA: TGTGCCAGCAGCCCGGGACTAGCGGGCCCGGGGGAGCAGTACTTC. Translation: CASSPGLAGPGEQYF.

The V and J genes are TRBV11-3 and TRBJ2-2; 13 nucleotides match TRBD2. Germline V lookup: CDR1 SGHNT, CDR2 YENEEA. This CDR3 comprises 17 residues. Trimming removed 5 bases from V and 6 bases from J; junction bases left unmatched: 9. CDR3 coding DNA: TGTGCCAGCAGCCGTAAACTAGCGGGAGGGGAACCCGGGGAGCTGTTTTTT. Translation: CASSRKLAGGEPGELFF.

V is TRBV18 and J is TRBJ2-3; tentatively, D is TRBD1 (6 bases). This CDR3 contains 14 residues. V lost 1 base and J lost 3, with 8 bases in between. CDR1 is KGHSH and CDR2 is LQKENI in the germline V gene. This CDR3 reads CASSPLQGTDTQYF. The CDR3 region has the DNA TGTGCCAGCTCACCACTACAGGGAACAGATACGCAGTATTTT.

The genes are TRBV7-8 and TRBJ2-5; TRBD2 matches at 12 bases. This CDR3 has 19 amino acids. CDR1 and CDR2 (germline): SGHVS, FQNEAQ. The ends lost 6 bases at V and 1 base at J; junction bases unmatched: 15. CDR3 amino acids: CASSRTSGRRIGIQETQYF. The CDR3 DNA reads TGTGCCAGCAGTCGCACTAGCGGGAGGAGAATTGGGATCCAAGAGACCCAGTACTTC. Full variable domain (missing parts from reference TRBV7-8 and TRBJ2-5): GAGVSQSPRYKVAKRGQDVALRCDPISGHVSLFWYQQALGQGPEFLTYFQNEAQLDKSGLPSDRFFAERPEGSVSTLKIQRTQQEDSAVYLCASSRTSGRRIGIQETQYFGPGTRLLVL.

The chain carries TRBV7-3 and TRBJ2-3; 12 bases are shared with TRBD2. The V gene's germline CDR1 is SGHTA and CDR2 FQGTGA. This CDR3 spans 17 amino acids. The V gene end was trimmed by 1 base and the J gene end by 2 bases; junction bases not matched to a gene: 4. The CDR3 DNA reads as TGTGCCAGCAGCTTAAGAACTAGCGGGGGGCCCACAGATACGCAGTATTTT. Translating gives CASSLRTSGGPTDTQYF.

The V and J genes are TRBV7-2 and TRBJ1-1; D may be TRBD1 (5 bases). The germline gives CDR1 SGHTA, CDR2 FQGNSA. V was trimmed by 5 bases and J by 1 base, leaving 11 bases between them. CDR3 size: 14 residues. The CDR3 DNA is TGTGCCAGCAGCGTCGGGACTTGGAACACTGAAGCTTTCTTT. It is translated as CASSVGTWNTEAFF.